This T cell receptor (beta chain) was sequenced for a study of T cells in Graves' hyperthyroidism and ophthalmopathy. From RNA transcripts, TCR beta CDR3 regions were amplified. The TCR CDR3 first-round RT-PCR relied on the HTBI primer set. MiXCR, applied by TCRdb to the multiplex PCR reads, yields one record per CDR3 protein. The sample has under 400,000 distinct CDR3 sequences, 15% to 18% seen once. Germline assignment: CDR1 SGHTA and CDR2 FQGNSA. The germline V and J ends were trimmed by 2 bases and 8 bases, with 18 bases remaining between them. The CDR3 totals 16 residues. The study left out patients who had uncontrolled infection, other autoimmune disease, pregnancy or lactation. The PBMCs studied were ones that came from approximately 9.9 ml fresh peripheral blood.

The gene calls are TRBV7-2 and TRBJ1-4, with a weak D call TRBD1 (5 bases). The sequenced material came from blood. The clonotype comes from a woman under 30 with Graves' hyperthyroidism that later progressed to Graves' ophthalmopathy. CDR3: CASSLIGGGVGEKLFF. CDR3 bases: TGTGCCAGCAGCTTAATCGGGGGGGGGGTTGGGGAAAAACTGTTTTTT.